This T cell receptor (beta chain) appears in the sequencing data of a study of cytomegalovirus exposure and HLA in healthy donors. Study-level points and caveats: Apparent HLA restriction characterized most CMV-associated TCR beta chains in a later analysis. Sequencing had likely introduced a cluster of highly shared sequence variants as an artifact. Some segments of the V type, notably TRBV6-2 and TRBV6-3, were excluded as indistinguishable. Most TCR sequences proved rare, with some public TCRs found in many donors.

On this clone: Its antigen is still unknown.

Germline CDR1 is SGHTA and CDR2 is FQGTGA. Trimming cost V 4 bases and J 6 bases; bases outside gene matches: 5. This CDR3 contains 13 residues. In the PCR, 60 Vbeta and 13 Jbeta primers were used. Generated by immunoSEQ multiplex PCR, the TCRdb table keeps only in-frame clones and is missing some. This table has about 140,000 clones, 70% to 80% appearing once. Sequenced: PBMCs. This chain joins TRBV7-3 and TRBJ2-7; 8 bases map to TRBD1. The origin of this receptor is a man aged 30 to 39 in good health and CMV-seronegative. CDR3 protein: CASSSDRAGEQYF. CDR3 nucleotide sequence: TGTGCCAGCAGCTCGGACAGGGCGGGCGAGCAGTACTTC.